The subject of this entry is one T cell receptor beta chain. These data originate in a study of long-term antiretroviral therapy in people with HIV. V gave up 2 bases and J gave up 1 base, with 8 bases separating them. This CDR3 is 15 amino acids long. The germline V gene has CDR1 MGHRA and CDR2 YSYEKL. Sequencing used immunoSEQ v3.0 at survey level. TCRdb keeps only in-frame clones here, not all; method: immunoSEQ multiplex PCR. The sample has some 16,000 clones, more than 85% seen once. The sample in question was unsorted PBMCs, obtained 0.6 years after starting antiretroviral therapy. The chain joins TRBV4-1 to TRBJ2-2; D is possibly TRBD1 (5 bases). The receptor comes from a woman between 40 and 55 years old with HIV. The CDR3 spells CASSQLQGNTGELFF. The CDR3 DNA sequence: TGCGCCAGCAGCCAACTCCAGGGGAACACCGGGGAGCTGTTTTTT.